Here is one TCR beta chain with its context. Its antigen is as yet unknown. It was second doses at about 4 or about 12 weeks that were pooled. Trimming took off 3 bases at V and 4 bases at J, with 7 bases between the two ends. CDR3 length: 13 residues. Germline V gene sequence: CDR1 LGHNT, CDR2 FRNRAP. The protocol was immunoSEQ multiplex PCR, while the TCRdb copy is restricted to in-frame clones and leaves out a portion. The sample yields roughly 180,000 clones, about 89% seen once. The sample belongs to a study of T cell responses to AZD1222 COVID-19 vaccine. The study, taken as a whole, reports: Spike was spanned by vaccine-associated CD4 TCRs, with dominance at 160-218 and 743-854.

The chain uses TRBV12-5 and TRBJ2-1; D not certain. The specimen was peripheral blood, collected 28 days after the second AZD1222 dose. This TCR was recovered from an adult who received the AZD1222 COVID-19 vaccine. This chain's CDR3 is CASGFQLYNEQFF. CDR3 bases: TGTGCTAGTGGTTTCCAATTATACAATGAGCAGTTCTTC.